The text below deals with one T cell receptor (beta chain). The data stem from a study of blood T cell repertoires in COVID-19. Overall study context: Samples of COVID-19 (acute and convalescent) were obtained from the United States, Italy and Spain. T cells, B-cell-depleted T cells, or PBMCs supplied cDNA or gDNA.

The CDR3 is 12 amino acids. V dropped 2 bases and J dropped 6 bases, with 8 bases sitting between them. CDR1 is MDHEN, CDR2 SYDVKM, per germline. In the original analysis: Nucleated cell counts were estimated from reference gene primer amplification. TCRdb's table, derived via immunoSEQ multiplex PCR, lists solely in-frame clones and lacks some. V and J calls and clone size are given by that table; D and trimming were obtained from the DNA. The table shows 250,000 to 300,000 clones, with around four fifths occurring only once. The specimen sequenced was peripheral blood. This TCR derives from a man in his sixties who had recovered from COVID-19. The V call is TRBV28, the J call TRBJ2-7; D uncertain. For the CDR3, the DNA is TGTGCCAGCAGTTTAAACAGTGCCGAGCAGTACTTC. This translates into CASSLNSAEQYF.